This TCR beta chain stems from a study of blood T cell repertoires in COVID-19. Germline V gene sequence: CDR1 MNHEY, CDR2 SMNVEV (reference sequence). Trimming stripped 6 bases from V and 4 bases from J, with 16 bases between. The CDR3 length is 15 residues. Measured with immunoSEQ multiplex PCR; TCRdb has only the in-frame clones, and not every one. This sample yields about 280,000 clones, of which 85% to 90% are seen a single time; approximately 10% belongs to the top ten. The TCR sequence derives from a woman aged 25-40 years with COVID-19, enrolled during active disease. Sequencing was done on a sample of peripheral blood. The chain uses TRBV27 and TRBJ1-5, with D perhaps TRBD1 (6 bases). CDR3 protein: CASSYAGTQNQPQHF. CDR3 in DNA: TGTGCCAGCAGCTATGCCGGGACACAAAATCAGCCCCAGCATTTT.